The next 14 T cell receptor beta chains were all read from a single sample in a study of persistence of HIV-infected CD4 T cells. The libraries were made with immunoSEQ version 4 in survey mode. Some clones are missing from TCRdb's copy, which holds only in-frame ones; the method was immunoSEQ multiplex PCR. Of approximately 45,000 clones detected, 88% appear once; the ten largest clones hold approximately 0.45%. No cognate antigen is known for these TCRs. Cells were stimulated nonspecifically with anti-CD3/anti-CD28 magnetic beads. Sorting selected CD4+ T cells upregulating both CD40 ligand and CD69. The input for sequencing was CD4+ T cells sorted from PBMCs after approximately 18-hour stimulation, taken from a patient who received antiretroviral therapy. The receptors derive from an adult woman with HIV who was CMV-seropositive.

This chain uses TRBV2 with TRBJ2-2; TRBD2 might be the D (5 bases). In germline, CDR1 is SNHLY, CDR2 FYNNEI. The V gene lost 6 bases and the J gene lost 4 bases, with 12 bases spanning the gap. The CDR3 totals 14 residues. Written as DNA, the CDR3 is TGTGCCAGCAGCGGGGAAAGAGCCACCGGGGAGCTGTTTTTT. It encodes CASSGERATGELFF.

The rearrangement joins TRBV9 to TRBJ2-3, with TRBD2 as a possible D gene (6 bases). CDR1 and CDR2 from the germline V gene are SGDLS and YYNGEE. The CDR3 is 15 amino acids. The ends were cut back, 2 bases at V and 3 bases at J, with 13 bases in the middle. This CDR3 is CASSVGGDRTDTQYF. CDR3 nucleotides: TGTGCCAGCAGCGTTGGAGGGGATAGGACAGATACGCAGTATTTT.

The chain joins TRBV29-1 to TRBJ2-5, with 11 bases aligning to TRBD2. CDR1 is SQVTM, CDR2 ANQGSEA, per germline. This CDR3 has 13 amino acids. V shed 8 bases and J 4 bases; nucleotides not matched to a gene: 6. In nucleotides, the CDR3 is TGCAGCTCCCTTGGACTAGCGGGAGAGACCCAGTACTTC. It yields the protein CSSLGLAGETQYF.

The chain is built from TRBV2 and TRBJ2-5; 11 bases map to TRBD1. There are 14 residues in the CDR3. V lost 5 bases, J lost 4 bases, and 3 bases stayed unmatched. The germline gives CDR1 SNHLY, CDR2 FYNNEI. The CDR3 region is CASSKDRGRETQYF. The CDR3 coding sequence is TGTGCCAGCAGTAAGGACAGGGGGCGAGAGACCCAGTACTTC.

The chain couples TRBV7-3 to TRBJ2-3; a weak D match, TRBD1 (7 bases). Germline CDR1 SGHTA, CDR2 FQGTGA. This CDR3 comprises 14 residues. V was shortened by 5 bases and J by 1 base, with 10 bases between the two germline ends. The CDR3 nucleotides are TGTGCCAGCAGCGCGGGGACAGGCACAGATACGCAGTATTTT. This gives the protein CASSAGTGTDTQYF.

The genes are TRBV9 and TRBJ2-3; 10 nucleotides match TRBD2. V dropped 4 bases and J dropped 4; count of bases not matched to a gene: 9. Germline V gene data show CDR1 as SGDLS and CDR2 as YYNGEE. This CDR3 has 16 amino acids. DNA for the CDR3: TGTGCCAGCAGCTCGCGGACTAGCGGAGGATCAGATACGCAGTATTTT. It codes for CASSSRTSGGSDTQYF.

The rearrangement links TRBV5-5 to TRBJ1-3; D is undetermined. V dropped 0 bases and J dropped 4 bases, with 11 bases sitting between them. Looked up from germline, CDR1 is SGHKS and CDR2 is YYEKEE (reference sequence). This CDR3 is built from 15 residues. CDR3 DNA: TGTGCCAGCAGCTTGGTGGCAGCGGGAGGAAACACCATATATTTT. Translating it yields CASSLVAAGGNTIYF.

The genes are TRBV27 and TRBJ1-4; no firm D call. V lost 0 bases to trimming and J lost 7 bases, with 12 bases between them. CDR1 MNHEY and CDR2 SMNVEV come from the germline V gene (reference sequence). CDR3 length: 15 amino acids. In DNA, the CDR3 is TGTGCCAGCAGTTTATCGAGGGCCACAGCTGAAAAACTGTTTTTT. Protein: CASSLSRATAEKLFF.

The rearrangement uses TRBV27 and TRBJ1-2; tentatively, D is TRBD1 (6 bases). V was shortened by 6 bases and J by 8 bases, with 16 bases between the two germline ends. Germline loops: CDR1 MNHEY, CDR2 SMNVEV (reference sequence). This CDR3 has 13 amino acids. CDR3 DNA: TGTGCCAGCAGCCAAGGGGGGGGCGGCGGCTACACCTTC. Translated, it gives CASSQGGGGGYTF.

The count of this clone is one. V gene TRBV9 combines with J gene TRBJ1-2; TRBD1 matches 8 bases. The germline CDR1 and CDR2 sequences are SGDLS and YYNGEE. The CDR3 is made up of 14 amino acids. The CDR3, as DNA: TGTGCTAGCGTACGGGGACAGGTCAACTATGGCTACACCTTC. This translates into CASVRGQVNYGYTF.

This sequence joins TRBV14 and TRBJ2-6; TRBD1 or TRBD2 may be the D gene (5 bases each). Germline assignment: CDR1 SGHDN and CDR2 FVKESK. Trimming pared 3 bases from V and 0 bases from J, leaving 15 bases between. The CDR3 sequence is 18 residues long. The CDR3 is CASSQGRLAGSGANVLTF. The CDR3 coding sequence is TGTGCCAGCAGCCAGGGGCGGCTAGCCGGCTCTGGGGCCAACGTCCTGACTTTC.

The J gene is TRBJ2-2, the V gene TRBV9; 8 positions agree with TRBD1. V lost 4 bases and J lost 9; bases outside the gene matches: 5. The CDR3 totals 13 residues. The germline V gene encodes CDR1 SGDLS and CDR2 YYNGEE. CDR3 loop: CASSSTGGWELFF. In DNA, the CDR3 is TGTGCCAGCAGCTCAACAGGGGGGTGGGAGCTGTTTTTT.

CDR3 coding DNA: TGCAGCGTCCAAGCTGGGGCACAAGTAGTCACTGAAGCTTTCTTT. Its translation is CSVQAGAQVVTEAFF. The chain recombines TRBV29-1 with TRBJ1-1, with D perhaps matching TRBD1 (5 bases). The V and J ends lost 6 bases and 4 bases respectively, with 21 bases between them. Looked up from germline, CDR1 is SQVTM and CDR2 is ANQGSEA. The CDR3 has 15 residues.

The gene calls are TRBV3-1 (or the pseudogene TRBV3-2) and TRBJ2-2; no clear D. V lost 8 bases, J lost 2 bases, and 12 bases lay in between. CDR1 is LGHDT and CDR2 is YNNKEL in the germline V gene (reference sequence). The CDR3 is 14 residues long. CDR3 in amino acids: CASLGRTNTGELFF. In DNA, the CDR3 is TGTGCCAGCCTGGGCAGGACCAACACCGGGGAGCTGTTTTTT.